Each of the 18 T cell receptor beta chains below was sequenced from the same sample in a study of human T cells and chemical hapten exposure. MiXCR, run by TCRdb on the RACE reads, gives a single entry per CDR3 protein. Counted here are just over 40,000 distinct CDR3 sequences, approximately 3.4% occurring once; the ten biggest clones make up 6.7%. Time point: patch test 2, 6 weeks after DPC sensitization. Treatment given: therapeutic diphenylcyclopropenone sensitization with weekly scalp DPC. The starting material was whole blood, obtained in connection with sensitization to the hapten diphenylcyclopropenone (DPC). The origin of the receptors is a man aged 40-50 years with alopecia areata. Some clones in this sample may be carry-over from other donors' samples.

There are many counts of this clonotype. This chain uses TRBV13 with TRBJ2-7, with D perhaps matching TRBD2 (5 bases). Trimming took 5 bases from V and 0 from J, leaving 8 bases between them. The CDR3 is 13 amino acids. From germline, CDR1 is PRHDT and CDR2 FYEKMQ (reference sequence). CDR3 nucleotide sequence: TGTGCCAGCAGCCAGGAGGTCTCCTACGAGCAGTACTTC. Residues: CASSQEVSYEQYF.

The sample holds a few counts of this clonotype. This chain uses TRBV6-5 with TRBJ2-3; 7 nucleotides line up with TRBD1. Per germline, CDR1 MNHEY and CDR2 SVGAGI. J lost 2 bases, V lost 2 bases, and 7 bases had no gene match. The CDR3 covers 16 residues. CDR3 coding DNA: TGTGCCAGCAGTTACATAGGGACAGCTATCACAGATACGCAGTATTTT. This gives the protein CASSYIGTAITDTQYF.

This clonotype came up many times. This sequence joins TRBV6-5 and TRBJ2-3; 14 bases fit TRBD2. J was trimmed by 0 bases and V by 0 bases; bases with no gene match: 8. Germline loops: CDR1 MNHEY, CDR2 SVGAGI. This CDR3 comprises 20 residues. The CDR3 loop is CASSYSVPGLAGDSTDTQYF. Here the CDR3 DNA reads TGTGCCAGCAGTTACTCGGTCCCGGGACTAGCGGGAGATAGCACAGATACGCAGTATTTT.

This clonotype came up many times. The chain uses TRBV28 and TRBJ2-1, with D possibly TRBD1 on 6 matching bases. Germline CDR1 is MDHEN and CDR2 is SYDVKM. V lost 4 bases to trimming and J lost 7 bases, with 17 bases between them. The CDR3 length is 15 residues. The CDR3 nucleotides are TGTGCCAGCAGTTCGCGGGCAGGGGCCCCGAATGAGCAGTTCTTC. It translates to CASSSRAGAPNEQFF. The whole variable domain, filled in from reference TRBV28 and TRBJ2-1, reads DVKVTQSSRYLVKRTGEKVFLECVQDMDHENMFWYRQDPGLGLRLIYFSYDVKMKEKGDIPEGYSVSREKKERFSLILESASTNQTSMYLCASSSRAGAPNEQFFGPGTRLTVL.

This clonotype was seen a few times. This chain uses TRBV20-1 with TRBJ2-7; weak D call: TRBD1 (6 bases). Between the trimmed V and J ends, which lost 1 base and 1 base, there was a span of 11 bases. Germline V CDR1 and CDR2: DFQATT, SNEGSKA (reference sequence). The CDR3 spans 14 residues. The CDR3 DNA reads as TGCAGTGCTAGAGGACAGGAGTATTCCTACGAGCAGTACTTC. This gives the protein CSARGQEYSYEQYF.

This clonotype was detected ten times or more. This chain links TRBV6-5 with TRBJ2-1, with TRBD2 identical over 11 bases. This CDR3 is built from 15 residues. The germline V gene encodes CDR1 MNHEY and CDR2 SVGAGI. The junction had 9 bases not matched to a gene; V was cut back by 5 bases and J by 9 bases. CDR3: CASSPGLAGGVEQFF. Here the CDR3 DNA reads TGTGCCAGCAGTCCAGGACTAGCGGGCGGAGTTGAGCAGTTCTTC.

This clonotype was recorded at least ten times. The V call is TRBV12-3 or TRBV12-4, the J call TRBJ1-5, with 10 positions matching TRBD1. This CDR3 region has 18 residues. After removal of 8 bases from V and 0 bases from J, the junction contained 13 bases not matched to a gene. The CDR3 loop is CASGTGTGEIYSNQPQHF. The CDR3 region has the DNA TGTGCCAGCGGAACCGGGACAGGGGAAATTTATAGCAATCAGCCCCAGCATTTT.

The sample holds many counts of this clonotype. This sequence joins TRBV7-3 and TRBJ2-1; D may correspond to TRBD1 or TRBD2 (5 bases each). V was pared by 5 bases and J by 7 bases, with 12 bases between. Germline CDR1 reads SGHTA; CDR2 reads FQGTGA. CDR3 length: 13 residues. The CDR3 DNA is TGTGCCAGCAGCCCCTGGGACGGGAATGAGCAGTTCTTC. Its translation is CASSPWDGNEQFF.

About this clonotype itself: A read error may explain this, as a much larger clone is one base away. The rearrangement links TRBV7-2 to TRBJ1-5; D not resolved. This CDR3 comprises 15 residues. Per the germline V gene, CDR1 is SGHTA and CDR2 is FQGNSA. Here the CDR3 DNA reads TGTGCCAGCAGCTTAGGCCCTACCGCCAATCAGCCCCGGCATTTT. It yields the protein CASSLGPTANQPRHF.

This clonotype was seen repeatedly, ten times or more. The rearrangement joins TRBV20-1 to TRBJ2-3; TRBD2 matches 12 bases. The CDR3 runs 14 residues. Germline CDR1 DFQATT, CDR2 SNEGSKA (reference sequence). Losses at the gene ends were 6 bases for V and 3 bases for J; bases not matched to a gene: 4. CDR3 nucleotide sequence: TGCAGTGCCATGACTAGCGGGAGAACAGATACGCAGTATTTT. Translating gives CSAMTSGRTDTQYF.

This clonotype was recorded at least ten times. The chain uses TRBV4-1 and TRBJ2-1; D is undetermined. The CDR3 is 16 residues long. Germline lookup yields CDR1 MGHRA and CDR2 YSYEKL. Trimming shortened V by 0 bases and J by 8 bases, and 17 bases separated the two germline ends. This CDR3 is CASSQDYGSQLDEQFF. The CDR3 DNA reads TGCGCCAGCAGCCAAGATTACGGGTCCCAGCTCGATGAGCAGTTCTTC.

This clonotype was seen many times. V is TRBV5-1 and J is TRBJ1-6, with D uncertain. CDR3 size: 15 residues. The V end lost 0 bases, the J end lost 7 bases, and 11 bases lay between the germline ends. Looked up from germline, CDR1 is SGHRS and CDR2 is YFSETQ. CDR3 protein: CASSLESGFNSPLHF. CDR3 nucleotides: TGCGCCAGCAGCTTGGAGTCCGGGTTCAATTCACCCCTCCACTTT.

This clonotype was observed at least ten times. The V call is TRBV5-1, the J call TRBJ2-1, with D perhaps TRBD1 (6 bases). This CDR3 spans 12 amino acids. Germline CDR1 is SGHRS and CDR2 is YFSETQ. V lost 1 base, J lost 13 bases, and 12 bases lay in between. The CDR3 DNA follows: TGCGCCAGCAGCTTGAAGGCAGGGGAACAGTTCTTC. This translates into CASSLKAGEQFF.

Regarding this clonotype: Just one base apart from a much larger clone, this may be a read error. V gene TRBV20-1 combines with J gene TRBJ1-6; 12 positions match TRBD1. The CDR3 covers 14 residues. CDR1 DFQATT and CDR2 SNEGSKA come from the germline V gene (reference sequence). J was trimmed by 11 bases and V by 1 base; bases with no gene match: 3. The CDR3 coding sequence is TGCAGTGCTAGAGGGGACAGGGGGCAAACACCCCTCCACTTT. It specifies CSARGDRGQTPLHF.

This clonotype was seen at least ten times. This rearrangement joins TRBV2 to TRBJ1-2; TRBD1 matches at 7 bases. The CDR3 is made up of 13 amino acids. CDR1 is SNHLY and CDR2 is FYNNEI in the germline V gene. V lost 3 bases, J lost 3 bases, and 1 base stayed unmatched. CDR3 in DNA: TGTGCCAGCAGTGAGGGACAGTACTATGGCTACACCTTC. It is translated as CASSEGQYYGYTF.

This clonotype was seen ten or more times. The chain recombines TRBV28 with TRBJ2-7, with D maybe TRBD1 (6 bases). The CDR3 runs 14 residues. In germline, CDR1 is MDHEN, CDR2 SYDVKM. The V and J ends lost 2 bases and 2 bases respectively, with 10 bases between them. In DNA, the CDR3 is TGTGCCAGCAGTTTAGAGGACAGACCCTACGAGCAGTACTTC. Translation: CASSLEDRPYEQYF.

This clonotype was recorded many times. V is TRBV12-3 or TRBV12-4 and J is TRBJ2-1; 8 bases fit TRBD1. V lost 3 bases, J lost 6 bases, and 13 bases stayed unmatched. This CDR3 is 17 amino acids long. DNA of the CDR3: TGTGCCAGCAGTTTCCCAACCGGGACAGGCGCGACCAATGAGCAGTTCTTC. It is translated as CASSFPTGTGATNEQFF.

In its sample, this clonotype was seen many times. The chain employs TRBV5-1 and TRBJ2-7, with 9 bases lining up with TRBD1. CDR3 length: 13 residues. Germline values: CDR1 SGHRS, CDR2 YFSETQ. Trimming took 3 bases from V and 5 from J; bases not matched to a gene: 3. This chain's CDR3 is CASSWGQGDEQYF. Written as DNA, the CDR3 is TGCGCCAGCAGCTGGGGACAGGGCGACGAGCAGTACTTC.